This TCR beta chain was obtained from a study of tumor-infiltrating lymphocytes in primary liver carcinoma. The CDR3 length is 16 residues. It was from about 19-30 mg of unsorted bulk tissue that RNA and DNA were co-extracted. Surgical resection was used to treat these primary liver carcinoma patients. Chronic HBV infection affected patients, none of whom had received treatment. Making TCR beta cDNA involved approximately 0.5 ug total RNA and a constant-region primer. Slightly modified ARM-PCR, run as three nested multiplex PCR rounds, produced the TCR beta libraries. Investigators reported that the first two PCR rounds, at about 9 cycles each, used TRBV1-TRBV30 forward primers with a C-beta reverse primer. TCRdb reprocessed the multiplex PCR reads with MiXCR, giving one entry per CDR3 protein. The sample has approximately 110,000 distinct CDR3 sequences, 55% to 75% seen once; the top ten hold approximately 8.9%.

Notes on this clonotype: It may be a read error: a sequence one base away is much more abundant.

The TCR sequence derives from a woman between 55 and 75 years old with primary liver carcinoma and hepatitis B virus infection. Source material: liver tumor tissue from sampling region 3. Subset reported: tumor region T3, left-lateral pole. V gene TRBV12-3 or TRBV12-4 combines with J gene TRBJ1-2; tentatively, D is TRBD1 (5 bases). The CDR3 region is CASSRYGTAANYSYTF. CDR3 coding DNA: TGTGCCAGCAGTAGATACGGGACGGCGGCTAACTATAGCTACACCTTC.